The clone carrying this TCR beta chain was seen a single time. Antigen: not known. The record originates from a study of cytomegalovirus exposure and HLA in healthy donors. About the research overall: Assignment to the Caucasian-associated ancestry cluster applied to approximately 80% of the approximately 420 genotyped donors. General study results and limits: Using a false discovery rate of 0.05, a later analysis showed that some 16,000 TCR beta sequences were associated with HLA alleles. It was reported that the classifier diagnosed cytomegalovirus status with high specificity and sensitivity in both the original and validation cohorts.

Both 60 Vbeta primers and 13 Jbeta primers went into the PCR. Here immunoSEQ multiplex PCR was the method, and the copy in TCRdb shows in-frame clones only, minus some. The table has around 280,000 clones, 70% to 90% seen once. V was cut by 0 bases and J by 0 bases, with 6 bases left in between. This CDR3 comprises 15 residues. In germline, CDR1 is PRHDT, CDR2 FYEKMQ (reference sequence). Donors likely had unrecorded immune exposures despite being nominally healthy when sampled. This TCR derives from a woman aged 18-29 years in good health and CMV-seronegative. The source material was PBMCs. The chain is built from TRBV13 and TRBJ1-3; D call uncertain. CDR3 nucleotides: TGTGCCAGCAGCTTAGGGGCAGGCTCTGGAAACACCATATATTTT. This gives the protein CASSLGAGSGNTIYF.